This TCR beta chain was obtained from a study of cytomegalovirus exposure and HLA in healthy donors. The CDR3 loop spans 16 amino acids. CDR1 and CDR2 from the germline V gene are LGHNA and YNFKEQ. Trimming shortened V by 0 bases and J by 1 base, and 12 bases separated the two germline ends. PCR involved 60 Vbeta and 13 Jbeta primers. Produced via immunoSEQ multiplex PCR; TCRdb's table is partial and in-frame only. The sample contains roughly 130,000 clones, approximately 84% of which appear only once. This rearrangement joins TRBV4-2 to TRBJ2-5; tentative D call: TRBD1 (7 bases). The clonotype originates from a boy aged 2-9 years in good health and CMV-seronegative. The sample taken for sequencing was PBMCs. The CDR3 sequence is CASSQEGGTAQETQYF. The CDR3 DNA follows: TGTGCCAGCAGCCAAGAGGGCGGGACAGCCCAAGAGACCCAGTACTTC.